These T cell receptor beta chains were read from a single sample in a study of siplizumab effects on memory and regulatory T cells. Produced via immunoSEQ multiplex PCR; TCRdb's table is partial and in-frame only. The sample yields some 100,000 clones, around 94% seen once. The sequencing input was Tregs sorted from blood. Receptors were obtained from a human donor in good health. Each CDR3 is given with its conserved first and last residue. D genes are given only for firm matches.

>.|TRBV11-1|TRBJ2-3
CASTPWGGSGTDTQYF
TGTGCCAGCACCCCGTGGGGCGGGTCCGGCACAGATACGCAGTATTTT
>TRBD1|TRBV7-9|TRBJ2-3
CASRYGQGLDTQYF
TGTGCCAGCAGATATGGACAGGGGCTGGATACGCAGTATTTT
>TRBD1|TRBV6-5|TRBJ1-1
CASSYTGTGGDTEAFF
TGTGCCAGCAGTTACACCGGGACAGGGGGCGACACTGAAGCTTTCTTT
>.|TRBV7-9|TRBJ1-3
CASSFPLISGNTIYF
TGTGCCAGCAGCTTCCCCCTGATCTCTGGAAACACCATATATTTT
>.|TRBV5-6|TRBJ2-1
CASSSLNNEQFF
TGTGCCAGCAGCTCCCTGAACAATGAGCAGTTCTTC
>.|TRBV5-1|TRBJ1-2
CASSGGPDYAYGYTF
TGCGCCAGCAGCGGGGGACCCGATTATGCTTATGGCTACACCTTC
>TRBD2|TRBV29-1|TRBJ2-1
CSVVVMGGRFF
TGCAGCGTTGTAGTTATGGGGGGGAGGTTCTTC
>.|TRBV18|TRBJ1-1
CASSPLGAVRFRSTEAFF
TGTGCCAGCTCACCACTTGGCGCAGTGAGGTTTAGGAGTACTGAAGCTTTCTTT
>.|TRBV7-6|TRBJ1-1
CASSLSGPRAEAFF
TGTGCCAGCAGTTTATCCGGCCCGAGGGCTGAAGCTTTCTTT
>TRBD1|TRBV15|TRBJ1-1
CATSRQGEVGTEAFF
TGTGCCACCAGCAGACAGGGGGAGGTCGGCACTGAAGCTTTCTTT
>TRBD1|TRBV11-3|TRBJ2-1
CASSLGQGVHEQFF
TGTGCCAGCAGCTTAGGACAGGGAGTCCATGAGCAGTTCTTC
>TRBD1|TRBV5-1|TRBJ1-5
CASSQGTGLQPQHF
TGCGCCAGCAGCCAAGGGACAGGGCTTCAGCCCCAGCATTTT
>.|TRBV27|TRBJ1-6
CASSLLPDSPLHF
TGTGCCAGCAGTTTATTACCTGATTCACCCCTCCACTTT
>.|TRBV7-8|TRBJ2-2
CASSLVSTGELFF
TGTGCCAGCAGCTTAGTGTCAACCGGGGAGCTGTTTTTT
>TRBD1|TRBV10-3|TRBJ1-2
CAIKRGGVDYFGYTF
TGTGCCATCAAACGAGGGGGCGTAGACTACTTTGGCTACACCTTC
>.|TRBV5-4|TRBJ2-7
CASSRHGTYEQYF
TGTGCCAGCAGCCGGCACGGAACCTACGAGCAGTACTTC
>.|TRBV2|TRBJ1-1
CASNIPSGMGTEAFF
TGTGCCAGCAATATCCCCAGCGGGATGGGGACTGAAGCTTTCTTT
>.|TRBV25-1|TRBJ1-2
CASSTGANYGYTF
TGTGCCAGCAGTACAGGAGCTAACTATGGCTACACCTTC
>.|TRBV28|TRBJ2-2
CASMVGNTGELFF
TGTGCCAGCATGGTCGGGAACACCGGGGAGCTGTTTTTT
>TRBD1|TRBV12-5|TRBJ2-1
CASGRQGAYNEQFF
TGTGCTAGTGGCAGACAGGGGGCCTACAATGAGCAGTTCTTC
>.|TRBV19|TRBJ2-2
CASSMEGRYTGELFF
TGTGCCAGTAGTATGGAGGGTCGTTACACCGGGGAGCTGTTTTTT
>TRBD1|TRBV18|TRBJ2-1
CASSPPGTGFPTGEQFF
TGTGCCAGCTCACCCCCTGGGACAGGGTTTCCGACCGGGGAGCAGTTCTTC
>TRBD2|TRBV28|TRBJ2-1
CASSLYLRGEGPNEQFF
TGTGCCAGCAGTTTATATTTACGGGGGGAGGGCCCCAATGAGCAGTTCTTC
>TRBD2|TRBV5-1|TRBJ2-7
CASSGSGRVHEQYF
TGCGCCAGCAGCGGTAGCGGGAGAGTCCACGAGCAGTACTTC